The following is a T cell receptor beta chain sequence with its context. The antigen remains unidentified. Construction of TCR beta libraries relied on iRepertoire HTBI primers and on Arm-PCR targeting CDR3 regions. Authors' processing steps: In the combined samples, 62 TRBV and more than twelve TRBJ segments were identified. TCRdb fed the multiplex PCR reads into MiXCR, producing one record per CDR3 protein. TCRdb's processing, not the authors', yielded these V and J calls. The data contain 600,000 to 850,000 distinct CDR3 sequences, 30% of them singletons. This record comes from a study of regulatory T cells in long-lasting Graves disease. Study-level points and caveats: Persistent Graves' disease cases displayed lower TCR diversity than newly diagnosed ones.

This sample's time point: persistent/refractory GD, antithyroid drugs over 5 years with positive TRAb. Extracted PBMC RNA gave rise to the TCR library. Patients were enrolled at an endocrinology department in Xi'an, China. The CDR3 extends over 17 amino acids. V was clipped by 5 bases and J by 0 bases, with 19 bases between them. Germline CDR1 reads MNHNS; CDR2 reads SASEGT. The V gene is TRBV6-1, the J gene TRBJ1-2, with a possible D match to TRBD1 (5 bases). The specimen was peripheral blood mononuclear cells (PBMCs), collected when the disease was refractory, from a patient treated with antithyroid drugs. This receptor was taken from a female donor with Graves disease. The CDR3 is CASSPRDRFTPNYGYTF. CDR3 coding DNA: TGTGCCAGCAGTCCACGGGACCGTTTTACGCCTAACTATGGCTACACCTTC.